This is a list of T cell receptor beta chains from one sample in a study of neurological immune-mediated disorders. TCRdb called the 5' RACE reads again in MiXCR, with one record for every CDR3 protein. The sample has about 55,000 distinct CDR3 sequences, approximately 3.9% seen once. Sequencing input: PBMCs. All receptors derive from a man younger than 40 with multiple sclerosis. The CDR3 runs from the conserved cysteine through the conserved F or W. The D gene is left open where the match is weak. Rows give clone size only sometimes, using once, few, many, or a class for an expanded clone.

size: many
J: TRBJ2-7
D: -
V: TRBV5-1
CDR3: CASSGGPRPGDEQYF
DNA: TGCGCCAGCAGCGGAGGACCACGGCCCGGCGACGAGCAGTACTTC

size: many
J: TRBJ2-3
D: -
V: TRBV20-1
CDR3: CSARAPSSPDTQYF
DNA: TGCAGTGCTAGAGCTCCCTCCTCCCCAGATACGCAGTATTTT

size: many
J: TRBJ1-2
D: -
V: TRBV3-1
CDR3: CASSPEGFNYGYTF
DNA: TGTGCCAGCAGCCCCGAGGGCTTTAACTATGGCTACACCTTC

size: many
J: TRBJ1-5
D: -
V: TRBV20-1
CDR3: CSARAARNNQPQHF
DNA: TGCAGTGCTAGGGCGGCCAGGAACAATCAGCCCCAGCATTTT

size: -
J: TRBJ1-6
D: TRBD1
V: TRBV11-2
CDR3: CASSLGQGASPLHF
DNA: TGTGCCAGCAGCCTAGGACAGGGGGCTTCACCCCTCCACTTT

size: many
J: TRBJ2-1
D: TRBD2
V: TRBV20-1
CDR3: CSALGLAEMGEFF
DNA: TGCAGTGCGTTGGGACTAGCGGAAATGGGGGAGTTCTTC

size: many
J: TRBJ1-1
D: -
V: TRBV2
CDR3: CASSEAAGFYTEAFF
DNA: TGTGCCAGCAGTGAAGCCGCGGGCTTTTACACTGAAGCTTTCTTT

size: many
J: TRBJ2-3
D: -
V: TRBV7-9
CDR3: CASSPHTDTQYF
DNA: TGTGCCAGCAGCCCCCACACAGATACGCAGTATTTT

size: many
J: TRBJ1-5
D: -
V: TRBV7-2
CDR3: CASSRAGGGLRQPQHF
DNA: TGTGCCAGCAGCCGGGCCGGCGGGGGGCTAAGACAGCCCCAGCATTTT

size: many
J: TRBJ2-1
D: -
V: TRBV15
CDR3: CATSRDRLNYNEQFF
DNA: TGTGCCACCAGCAGAGATCGCCTGAACTACAATGAGCAGTTCTTC

size: many
J: TRBJ1-2
D: -
V: TRBV29-1
CDR3: CSVARAGSPANYGYTF
DNA: TGCAGCGTTGCTAGGGCAGGGAGCCCCGCTAACTATGGCTACACCTTC

size: many
J: TRBJ2-1
D: -
V: TRBV6-6
CDR3: CASSYPRAASYNEQFF
DNA: TGTGCCAGCAGTTACCCCAGGGCCGCCTCCTACAATGAGCAGTTCTTC

size: many
J: TRBJ1-6
D: -
V: TRBV7-6
CDR3: CASSLGIGHGGNSPLHF
DNA: TGTGCCAGCAGCTTAGGGATCGGGCACGGGGGTAATTCACCCCTCCACTTT

size: many
J: TRBJ1-2
D: -
V: TRBV12-3/TRBV12-4
CDR3: CASRSGVIGYGYTF
DNA: TGTGCCAGCAGGTCAGGGGTTATAGGCTATGGCTACACCTTC

size: -
J: TRBJ2-1
D: TRBD2
V: TRBV5-6
CDR3: CASSAAGVYNEQLF
DNA: TGTGCCAGCAGCGCTGCGGGGGTTTACAATGAGCAGTTATTC

size: many
J: TRBJ2-1
D: TRBD1
V: TRBV30
CDR3: CAWSTGEGYNEQFF
DNA: TGTGCCTGGAGTACAGGGGAAGGATACAATGAGCAGTTCTTC

size: many
J: TRBJ2-4
D: TRBD1
V: TRBV20-1
CDR3: CSANRGNIQYF
DNA: TGCAGTGCCAACAGGGGAAACATTCAGTACTTC

size: many
J: TRBJ1-3
D: -
V: TRBV20-1
CDR3: CSARGRQPGNTIYF
DNA: TGCAGTGCTAGGGGCAGACAACCTGGAAACACCATATATTTT

size: many
J: TRBJ2-5
D: TRBD2
V: TRBV7-7
CDR3: CASSSTSGQETQYF
DNA: TGTGCTAGCAGCTCGACTAGCGGCCAAGAGACCCAGTACTTC

size: many
J: TRBJ2-3
D: TRBD1
V: TRBV5-1
CDR3: CASRYTPGQITDTQYF
DNA: TGCGCCAGCAGATACACGCCGGGACAGATCACAGATACGCAGTATTTT

size: many
J: TRBJ2-7
D: TRBD2
V: TRBV28
CDR3: CASRSSGRGPEQYF
DNA: TGTGCCAGCAGATCGAGCGGGAGAGGTCCCGAGCAGTACTTC

size: many
J: TRBJ2-6
D: -
V: TRBV11-2
CDR3: CASSLPRASGANVLTF
DNA: TGTGCCAGCAGCCTCCCTAGGGCCTCTGGGGCCAACGTCCTGACTTTC

size: many
J: TRBJ1-1
D: TRBD1
V: TRBV20-1
CDR3: CSAKTGTGFSEAFF
DNA: TGCAGTGCTAAGACCGGGACAGGATTTAGTGAAGCTTTCTTT

size: many
J: TRBJ2-7
D: -
V: TRBV10-3
CDR3: CAISESAYRDNYEQYF
DNA: TGTGCCATCAGTGAGTCGGCTTACAGGGATAACTACGAGCAGTACTTC

size: many
J: TRBJ2-1
D: TRBD1
V: TRBV12-3/TRBV12-4
CDR3: CASSSGQGMFYNEQFF
DNA: TGTGCCAGCAGTTCCGGACAGGGGATGTTTTACAATGAGCAGTTCTTC

size: many
J: TRBJ2-7
D: -
V: TRBV4-1
CDR3: CASSQVEGAGYEQYF
DNA: TGCGCCAGCAGCCAAGTTGAGGGCGCGGGGTACGAGCAGTACTTC

size: -
J: TRBJ2-1
D: -
V: TRBV11-2
CDR3: CASSLERVEDEQFF
DNA: TGTGCCAGCAGCTTAGAGCGGGTGGAGGATGAGCAGTTCTTC

size: many
J: TRBJ2-5
D: -
V: TRBV13
CDR3: CASSFVGGDDETQYF
DNA: TGTGCCAGCAGCTTTGTGGGCGGGGATGACGAGACCCAGTACTTC

size: few
J: TRBJ1-5
D: TRBD1
V: TRBV6-6
CDR3: CASSSSGTGGPPNF
DNA: TGTGCCAGCAGTTCATCCGGGACAGGGGGCCCCCCGAATTTT

size: many
J: TRBJ1-1
D: -
V: TRBV20-1
CDR3: CSAMTVENTEAFF
DNA: TGCAGTGCCATGACAGTCGAGAACACTGAAGCTTTCTTT

size: many
J: TRBJ2-7
D: TRBD1
V: TRBV5-1
CDR3: CASSQDEGQVTYEQYF
DNA: TGCGCCAGCAGCCAGGACGAGGGACAGGTGACCTACGAGCAGTACTTC

size: many
J: TRBJ1-2
D: TRBD1
V: TRBV20-1
CDR3: CSASRTGTGYGGYTF
DNA: TGCAGTGCTAGCAGGACCGGGACAGGGTATGGTGGCTACACCTTC

size: many
J: TRBJ2-7
D: TRBD2
V: TRBV27
CDR3: CASSTTGLAENRYF
DNA: TGTGCCAGCAGTACGACGGGACTAGCGGAAAACCGGTACTTC

size: many
J: TRBJ2-3
D: -
V: TRBV7-8
CDR3: CASSLTPTDTQYF
DNA: TGTGCCAGCAGCTTGACCCCCACAGATACGCAGTATTTT

size: many
J: TRBJ2-1
D: TRBD2
V: TRBV9
CDR3: CASSVGTSGRDEQFF
DNA: TGTGCCAGCAGCGTAGGTACTAGCGGGAGGGATGAGCAGTTCTTC

size: many
J: TRBJ1-1
D: -
V: TRBV28
CDR3: CASSDMNTEAFF
DNA: TGTGCCAGCTCGGACATGAACACTGAAGCTTTCTTT

size: many
J: TRBJ1-1
D: -
V: TRBV5-6
CDR3: CASSLEREANTEAFF
DNA: TGTGCCAGCAGCTTGGAACGGGAAGCGAACACTGAAGCTTTCTTT

size: -
J: TRBJ2-1
D: -
V: TRBV27
CDR3: CASSWDRYNEQFF
DNA: TGTGCCAGCAGTTGGGACCGTTACAATGAGCAGTTCTTC

size: many
J: TRBJ1-1
D: -
V: TRBV29-1
CDR3: CSVYGGMNTEAFF
DNA: TGCAGCGTTTATGGGGGGATGAACACTGAAGCTTTCTTT

size: many
J: TRBJ1-5
D: -
V: TRBV20-1
CDR3: CSARDSDSNLPPQHF
DNA: TGCAGTGCTAGAGACAGCGACAGTAACCTTCCTCCCCAGCATTTT

size: many
J: TRBJ2-5
D: TRBD2
V: TRBV20-1
CDR3: CSATIRTSGRERETQYF
DNA: TGCAGTGCTACTATAAGGACTAGCGGGAGGGAGAGGGAGACCCAGTACTTC

size: many
J: TRBJ1-3
D: -
V: TRBV11-2
CDR3: CASSLWRGSGNTIYF
DNA: TGTGCCAGCAGCTTATGGAGGGGGTCCGGAAACACCATATATTTT

size: many
J: TRBJ2-6
D: -
V: TRBV6-5
CDR3: CASSYSGGPGANVLTF
DNA: TGTGCCAGCAGTTACTCCGGGGGCCCTGGGGCCAACGTCCTGACTTTC

size: many
J: TRBJ2-7
D: TRBD1
V: TRBV7-6
CDR3: CASSLRDRDRGEQYF
DNA: TGTGCCAGCAGCTTACGGGACAGGGATCGGGGAGAGCAGTACTTC

size: many
J: TRBJ2-7
D: TRBD2
V: TRBV2
CDR3: CASRRDYYEQYF
DNA: TGTGCCAGCAGGAGGGACTACTACGAGCAGTACTTC

size: -
J: TRBJ1-1
D: -
V: TRBV5-1
CDR3: CASSLSPVYPEAFF
DNA: TGCGCCAGCAGCTTGTCGCCCGTATACCCTGAAGCTTTCTTT

size: many
J: TRBJ1-5
D: -
V: TRBV6-1
CDR3: CASSRQDNQPQHF
DNA: TGTGCCAGCTCCCGACAGGACAATCAGCCCCAGCATTTT

size: many
J: TRBJ1-2
D: -
V: TRBV27
CDR3: CASSLTLSSIYGYTF
DNA: TGTGCCAGCAGTTTAACCCTGTCTTCTATCTATGGCTACACCTTC

size: many
J: TRBJ2-3
D: TRBD2
V: TRBV27
CDR3: CASSPGLAGGPMDTQYF
DNA: TGTGCCAGCAGCCCGGGACTAGCGGGAGGGCCCATGGATACGCAGTATTTT

size: many
J: TRBJ1-4
D: -
V: TRBV20-1
CDR3: CSASGPIGEKLFF
DNA: TGCAGTGCTTCCGGGCCAATTGGGGAAAAACTGTTTTTT

size: many
J: TRBJ2-7
D: TRBD2
V: TRBV3-1
CDR3: CASTPGTSGYEQYF
DNA: TGTGCCAGCACGCCCGGGACTAGCGGCTACGAGCAGTACTTC

size: many
J: TRBJ1-2
D: -
V: TRBV29-1
CDR3: CSGAGTENYGYTF
DNA: TGCAGCGGTGCCGGGACTGAGAACTATGGCTACACCTTC

size: many
J: TRBJ1-5
D: -
V: TRBV6-5
CDR3: CASGSQGSNQPQHF
DNA: TGTGCCAGCGGGAGCCAGGGAAGCAATCAGCCCCAGCATTTT

size: many
J: TRBJ1-1
D: -
V: TRBV18
CDR3: CASSPKQGKDAEAFF
DNA: TGTGCCAGCTCACCCAAACAGGGCAAAGATGCTGAAGCTTTCTTT

size: many
J: TRBJ2-7
D: -
V: TRBV20-1
CDR3: CSARDRPGTYEQYF
DNA: TGCAGTGCTAGAGATAGGCCGGGAACCTACGAGCAGTACTTC

size: -
J: TRBJ1-1
D: -
V: TRBV20-1
CDR3: CSARDAFF
DNA: TGCAGTGCCAGAGATGCTTTCTTT

size: -
J: TRBJ1-1
D: TRBD1
V: TRBV5-1
CDR3: CASTPGTGSTEAFF
DNA: TGCGCCAGCACCCCCGGGACAGGCAGCACTGAAGCTTTCTTT